These T cell receptor beta chains were read from a single sample in a study of metastatic and nonmetastatic thyroid tumors. TCRdb recomputed clones from the PCR reads via MiXCR. The table shows about 12,000 clones, with around 25% occurring only once. Material for sequencing was adjacent normal tissue. These receptors all come from a male donor with papillary thyroid cancer or a benign thyroid nodule (not recorded which). Some clones in this sample may be carry-over from other donors' samples. The CDR3 runs from the conserved cysteine through the conserved F or W. Each record gives: D gene, V gene, J gene, clone size, CDR3 protein, CDR3 DNA. The D gene is left open where the match is weak. Not every row has a clone size; where given, it reads once, few, many or a size class.

D gene: NA; V gene: TRBV4-2; J gene: TRBJ2-5; clone size: medium-sized; CDR3 protein: CASSQAYGTSETQYF; CDR3 DNA: TGTGCCAGCAGCCAAGCTTATGGTACTTCAGAGACCCAGTACTTC
D gene: NA; V gene: TRBV6-1; J gene: TRBJ1-1; clone size: few; CDR3 protein: CASFPGGRTEAFF; CDR3 DNA: TGTGCCAGCTTCCCCGGTGGCAGGACTGAAGCTTTCTTT
D gene: NA; V gene: TRBV28; J gene: TRBJ2-7; clone size: NA; CDR3 protein: CASSFNRDEQYF; CDR3 DNA: TGTGCCAGCAGTTTTAACAGGGACGAGCAGTACTTC
D gene: TRBD1; V gene: TRBV2; J gene: TRBJ2-1; clone size: NA; CDR3 protein: CASSEVGQGSYNEQFF; CDR3 DNA: TGTGCCAGCAGTGAGGTGGGACAGGGCTCCTACAATGAGCAGTTCTTC
D gene: NA; V gene: TRBV7-3; J gene: TRBJ1-1; clone size: medium-sized; CDR3 protein: CASSLTGDGYTEAFF; CDR3 DNA: TGTGCCAGCAGCTTAACTGGGGACGGGTACACTGAAGCTTTCTTT
D gene: TRBD2; V gene: TRBV19; J gene: TRBJ2-1; clone size: NA; CDR3 protein: CASSISSLKREYDEQFF; CDR3 DNA: TGTGCCAGTAGTATATCCTCCTTAAAGCGGGAGTATGATGAGCAGTTCTTC
D gene: NA; V gene: TRBV7-2; J gene: TRBJ1-3; clone size: NA; CDR3 protein: CASSPQAGEYTIYF; CDR3 DNA: TGTGCCAGCAGCCCGCAGGCGGGGGAATACACCATATATTTT
D gene: TRBD2; V gene: TRBV7-2; J gene: TRBJ2-5; clone size: NA; CDR3 protein: CASSLSWGGETHYF; CDR3 DNA: TGTGCCAGCAGCTTAAGCTGGGGGGGGGAGACCCATTACTTC
D gene: TRBD2; V gene: TRBV6-1; J gene: TRBJ2-7; clone size: medium-sized; CDR3 protein: CASSEASSGTEQYF; CDR3 DNA: TGTGCCAGCAGTGAAGCCTCTAGCGGGACCGAGCAGTACTTC
D gene: NA; V gene: TRBV6-2/TRBV6-3; J gene: TRBJ2-1; clone size: many; CDR3 protein: CASTREGSYNEQFF; CDR3 DNA: TGTGCCAGCACACGGGAAGGGTCCTACAATGAGCAGTTCTTC
D gene: NA; V gene: TRBV6-1; J gene: TRBJ1-1; clone size: few; CDR3 protein: CASSVTVNTEAFF; CDR3 DNA: TGTGCCAGCAGTGTAACAGTGAACACTGAAGCTTTCTTT
D gene: TRBD1; V gene: TRBV6-1; J gene: TRBJ2-2; clone size: NA; CDR3 protein: CASSRDRLTGELFF; CDR3 DNA: TGTGCCAGCAGTAGGGACAGGTTGACCGGGGAGCTGTTTTTT
D gene: TRBD1; V gene: TRBV9; J gene: TRBJ2-7; clone size: few; CDR3 protein: CASSSRDREGEQYF; CDR3 DNA: TGTGCCAGCAGCAGCCGGGACAGAGAAGGCGAGCAGTACTTC
D gene: NA; V gene: TRBV4-1; J gene: TRBJ2-7; clone size: NA; CDR3 protein: CASSDEYEQYF; CDR3 DNA: TGCGCCAGCAGCGATGAATACGAGCAGTACTTC
D gene: TRBD2; V gene: TRBV6-6; J gene: TRBJ2-3; clone size: NA; CDR3 protein: CASSYGGGTDTQYF; CDR3 DNA: TGTGCCAGCAGTTACGGGGGGGGAACAGATACGCAGTATTTT
D gene: TRBD1; V gene: TRBV2; J gene: TRBJ2-5; clone size: few; CDR3 protein: CASSETSGQGAETQYF; CDR3 DNA: TGTGCCAGCAGTGAAACCAGTGGACAGGGGGCTGAGACCCAGTACTTC
D gene: NA; V gene: TRBV19; J gene: TRBJ1-1; clone size: few; CDR3 protein: CASSSQSGTEAFF; CDR3 DNA: TGTGCCAGTAGTTCGCAAAGTGGCACTGAAGCTTTCTTT
D gene: NA; V gene: TRBV6-2/TRBV6-3; J gene: TRBJ1-1; clone size: medium-sized; CDR3 protein: CASRSLNTEAFF; CDR3 DNA: TGTGCCAGCAGGTCGCTGAACACTGAAGCTTTCTTT
D gene: NA; V gene: TRBV15; J gene: TRBJ2-1; clone size: few; CDR3 protein: CATSRDYSYNEQFF; CDR3 DNA: TGTGCCACCAGCAGGGACTATAGTTACAATGAGCAGTTCTTC
D gene: TRBD2; V gene: TRBV24-1; J gene: TRBJ2-2; clone size: medium-sized; CDR3 protein: CATSGQTSNTGELFF; CDR3 DNA: TGTGCCACCAGTGGGCAGACTAGCAACACCGGGGAGCTGTTTTTT
D gene: NA; V gene: TRBV20-1; J gene: TRBJ2-2; clone size: NA; CDR3 protein: CSARELGNTGELFF; CDR3 DNA: TGCAGTGCTAGAGAGCTGGGCAACACCGGGGAGCTGTTTTTT
D gene: TRBD2; V gene: TRBV20-1; J gene: TRBJ2-3; clone size: few; CDR3 protein: CSARGTSGSRDTQYF; CDR3 DNA: TGCAGTGCTAGAGGGACTAGCGGGAGTCGAGATACGCAGTATTTT
D gene: NA; V gene: TRBV4-2; J gene: TRBJ2-3; clone size: medium-sized; CDR3 protein: CASGSTDTQYF; CDR3 DNA: TGTGCCAGCGGGAGCACAGATACGCAGTATTTT
D gene: NA; V gene: TRBV27; J gene: TRBJ2-1; clone size: NA; CDR3 protein: CANQGFNEQFF; CDR3 DNA: TGTGCCAACCAGGGGTTCAATGAGCAGTTCTTC
D gene: TRBD2; V gene: TRBV11-2; J gene: TRBJ2-2; clone size: NA; CDR3 protein: CASSPGTSGFEDTGELFF; CDR3 DNA: TGTGCCAGCAGCCCGGGGACTAGCGGATTCGAGGACACCGGGGAGCTGTTTTTT
D gene: NA; V gene: TRBV6-1; J gene: TRBJ1-1; clone size: many; CDR3 protein: CASRGDQFSAFF; CDR3 DNA: TGTGCCAGCAGGGGTGACCAGTTTTCGGCTTTCTTT
D gene: NA; V gene: TRBV28; J gene: TRBJ1-2; clone size: few; CDR3 protein: CASSLIPGSLGYTF; CDR3 DNA: TGTGCCAGCAGTTTAATCCCCGGGTCCCTAGGCTACACCTTC
D gene: TRBD1; V gene: TRBV2; J gene: TRBJ2-3; clone size: medium-sized; CDR3 protein: CASRNRGSTDTQYF; CDR3 DNA: TGTGCCAGCAGAAACAGGGGAAGCACAGATACGCAGTATTTT
D gene: NA; V gene: TRBV6-2/TRBV6-3; J gene: TRBJ2-7; clone size: NA; CDR3 protein: CASSYSQGRGYEQYF; CDR3 DNA: TGTGCCAGCAGTTACTCCCAGGGGCGCGGTTACGAGCAGTACTTC
D gene: NA; V gene: TRBV12-5; J gene: TRBJ1-5; clone size: many; CDR3 protein: CASGLDNQPQHF; CDR3 DNA: TGTGCTAGTGGTTTGGATAATCAGCCCCAGCATTTT
D gene: NA; V gene: TRBV30; J gene: TRBJ2-7; clone size: NA; CDR3 protein: CAWSRGARAYEQYF; CDR3 DNA: TGTGCCTGGAGTAGAGGGGCCAGAGCCTACGAGCAGTACTTC
D gene: NA; V gene: TRBV6-5; J gene: TRBJ2-5; clone size: medium-sized; CDR3 protein: CASSYKFPGGSKETQYF; CDR3 DNA: TGTGCCAGCAGTTACAAATTTCCGGGGGGCTCCAAAGAGACCCAGTACTTC